The clone carrying this T cell receptor beta chain was seen ten or more times. What it binds is not known. Libraries were prepared by immunoSEQ multiplex PCR; TCRdb keeps only in-frame clonotypes and omits some of them. The table lists around 700,000 clones, more than 70% of them singletons. Germline assignment: CDR1 MNHNS and CDR2 SASEGT. There are 20 residues in the CDR3. Trimming at V came to 1 base and at J to 2 bases, leaving 14 bases not matched to a gene. The source of the sample is a study of shared clonotypes between healthy human individuals. Study context: Three plates each covered CD4 naive and memory; CD8 naive two, CD8 memory one. Findings and limits, study-wide: Sorted-subset sequencing was shown by rarefaction to be incomplete despite large depth. Non-shared clonotypes showed lower generation probabilities than clonotypes common to all four donors.

The donors, all of them Caucasian adults, lived in Nashville, Tennessee. The rearrangement uses TRBV6-1 and TRBJ1-1; 12 bases fit TRBD1. The sequenced sample consisted of memory CD4+ T cells sorted from blood. As for subset: CD45RA-negative fraction. This sequence was found in a woman aged 25 to 39 in good health. The CDR3 spells CASSEGRDRGRWLSNTEAFF. The CDR3 bases are TGTGCCAGCAGTGAAGGTAGGGACAGGGGGCGATGGCTGAGTAACACTGAAGCTTTCTTT.